These T cell receptor beta chains were read from a single sample in a study of T-cell memory formation after mild COVID-19. TCRdb reprocessed the 5' RACE reads with MiXCR, giving one entry per CDR3 protein. The repertoire holds over 300,000 distinct CDR3 sequences, with under 25% as singletons. Sequencing was carried out using PBMCs or a T cell subset sorted from them (not recorded which). All receptors derive from a man aged 18 to 29 who had mild COVID-19 (a few samples of this study predate the infection). Cell type and time point are not known. Each CDR3 is given without its conserved first and last residue. A row's size may be missing; if present it is once, few, many or a size class.

TRBV20-1,-,SATPAASGADTQY
TRBV4-1,-,ASSQGQGAWGEKLF
TRBV5-1,few,ASSLALGELF
TRBV19,-,ASSTHTGTDSNQPQH
TRBV6-5,-,ASSWNAGGTNQPQH
TRBV20-1,-,SAGQTGVRRETQY
TRBV20-1,-,SARPSGLAINTDTQY
TRBV7-2,few,ASSLDRNTANYGYT
TRBV15,-,ATSRGETATNEKLF
TRBV5-1,few,ASSFQGSYNEQF
TRBV7-8,few,ASSLGQPSVMNTEAF
TRBV6-5,-,ASSYGGRQPQH
TRBV19,-,ASSIAGASFYEQY
TRBV2,many,ASSDVGGSDQPQH
TRBV6-6,few,ASRRTDPEAF
TRBV20-1,-,SARDTGRWEAF